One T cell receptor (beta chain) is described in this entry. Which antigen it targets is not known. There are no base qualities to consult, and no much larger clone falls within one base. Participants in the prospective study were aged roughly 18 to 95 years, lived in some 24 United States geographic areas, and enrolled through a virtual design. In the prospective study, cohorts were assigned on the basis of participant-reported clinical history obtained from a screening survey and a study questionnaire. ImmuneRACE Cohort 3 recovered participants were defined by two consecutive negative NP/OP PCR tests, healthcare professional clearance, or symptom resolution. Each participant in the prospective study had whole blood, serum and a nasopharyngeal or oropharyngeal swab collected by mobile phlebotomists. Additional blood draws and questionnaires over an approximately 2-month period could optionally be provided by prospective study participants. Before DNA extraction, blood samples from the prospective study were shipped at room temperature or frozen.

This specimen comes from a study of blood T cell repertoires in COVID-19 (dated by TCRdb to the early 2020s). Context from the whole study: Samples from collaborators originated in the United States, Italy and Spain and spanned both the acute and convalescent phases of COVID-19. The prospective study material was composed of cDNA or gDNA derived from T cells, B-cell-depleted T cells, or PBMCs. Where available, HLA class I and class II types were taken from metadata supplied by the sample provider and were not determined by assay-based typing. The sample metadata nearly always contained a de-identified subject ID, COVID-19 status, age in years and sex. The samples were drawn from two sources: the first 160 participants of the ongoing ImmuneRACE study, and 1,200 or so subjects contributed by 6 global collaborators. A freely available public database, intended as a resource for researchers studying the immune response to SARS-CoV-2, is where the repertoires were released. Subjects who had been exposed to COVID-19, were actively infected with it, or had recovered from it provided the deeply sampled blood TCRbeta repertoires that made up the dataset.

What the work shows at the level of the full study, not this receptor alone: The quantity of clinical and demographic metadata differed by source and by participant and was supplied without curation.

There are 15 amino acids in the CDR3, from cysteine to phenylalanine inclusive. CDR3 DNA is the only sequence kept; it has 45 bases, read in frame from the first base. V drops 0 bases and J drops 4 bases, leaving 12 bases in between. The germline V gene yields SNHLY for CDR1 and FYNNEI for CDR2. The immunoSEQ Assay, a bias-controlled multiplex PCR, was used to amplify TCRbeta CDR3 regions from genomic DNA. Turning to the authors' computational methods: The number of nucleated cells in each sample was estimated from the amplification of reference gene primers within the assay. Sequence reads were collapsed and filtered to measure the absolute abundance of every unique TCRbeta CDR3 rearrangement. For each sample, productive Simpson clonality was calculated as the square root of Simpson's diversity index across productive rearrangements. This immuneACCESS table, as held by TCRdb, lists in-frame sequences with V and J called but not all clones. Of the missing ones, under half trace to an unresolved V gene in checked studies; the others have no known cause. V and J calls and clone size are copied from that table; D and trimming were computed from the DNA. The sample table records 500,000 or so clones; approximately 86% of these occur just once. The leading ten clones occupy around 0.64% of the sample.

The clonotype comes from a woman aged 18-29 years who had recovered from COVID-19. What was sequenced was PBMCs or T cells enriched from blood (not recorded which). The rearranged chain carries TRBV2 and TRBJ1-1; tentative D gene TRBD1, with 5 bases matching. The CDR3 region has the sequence CASSEARGRGTEAFF. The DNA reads TGTGCCAGCAGTGAAGCTAGGGGCAGAGGCACTGAAGCTTTCTTT.